Here is one T cell receptor (beta chain) with its context. The source of the sample is a study of T-cell memory formation after mild COVID-19. The ends lost 7 bases at V and 0 bases at J; junction bases unmatched: 9. The germline gives CDR1 MNHEY, CDR2 SVGAGI. The CDR3 has 15 amino acids. TCRdb reprocessed the 5' RACE reads with MiXCR, giving one entry per CDR3 protein. The table records some 600,000 distinct CDR3 sequences, roughly 17% of them present only once. The V and J genes are TRBV6-5 and TRBJ2-7, with 7 positions matching TRBD1. The clonotype was recovered from an adult woman who had mild COVID-19 (a few samples of this study predate the infection). Cell type and time point are not known. Sequenced sample: PBMCs or a T cell subset sorted from them (not recorded which). CDR3 loop: CASKGVTGSSYEQYF. CDR3 bases: TGTGCCAGCAAGGGGGTGACAGGGAGCTCCTACGAGCAGTACTTC.